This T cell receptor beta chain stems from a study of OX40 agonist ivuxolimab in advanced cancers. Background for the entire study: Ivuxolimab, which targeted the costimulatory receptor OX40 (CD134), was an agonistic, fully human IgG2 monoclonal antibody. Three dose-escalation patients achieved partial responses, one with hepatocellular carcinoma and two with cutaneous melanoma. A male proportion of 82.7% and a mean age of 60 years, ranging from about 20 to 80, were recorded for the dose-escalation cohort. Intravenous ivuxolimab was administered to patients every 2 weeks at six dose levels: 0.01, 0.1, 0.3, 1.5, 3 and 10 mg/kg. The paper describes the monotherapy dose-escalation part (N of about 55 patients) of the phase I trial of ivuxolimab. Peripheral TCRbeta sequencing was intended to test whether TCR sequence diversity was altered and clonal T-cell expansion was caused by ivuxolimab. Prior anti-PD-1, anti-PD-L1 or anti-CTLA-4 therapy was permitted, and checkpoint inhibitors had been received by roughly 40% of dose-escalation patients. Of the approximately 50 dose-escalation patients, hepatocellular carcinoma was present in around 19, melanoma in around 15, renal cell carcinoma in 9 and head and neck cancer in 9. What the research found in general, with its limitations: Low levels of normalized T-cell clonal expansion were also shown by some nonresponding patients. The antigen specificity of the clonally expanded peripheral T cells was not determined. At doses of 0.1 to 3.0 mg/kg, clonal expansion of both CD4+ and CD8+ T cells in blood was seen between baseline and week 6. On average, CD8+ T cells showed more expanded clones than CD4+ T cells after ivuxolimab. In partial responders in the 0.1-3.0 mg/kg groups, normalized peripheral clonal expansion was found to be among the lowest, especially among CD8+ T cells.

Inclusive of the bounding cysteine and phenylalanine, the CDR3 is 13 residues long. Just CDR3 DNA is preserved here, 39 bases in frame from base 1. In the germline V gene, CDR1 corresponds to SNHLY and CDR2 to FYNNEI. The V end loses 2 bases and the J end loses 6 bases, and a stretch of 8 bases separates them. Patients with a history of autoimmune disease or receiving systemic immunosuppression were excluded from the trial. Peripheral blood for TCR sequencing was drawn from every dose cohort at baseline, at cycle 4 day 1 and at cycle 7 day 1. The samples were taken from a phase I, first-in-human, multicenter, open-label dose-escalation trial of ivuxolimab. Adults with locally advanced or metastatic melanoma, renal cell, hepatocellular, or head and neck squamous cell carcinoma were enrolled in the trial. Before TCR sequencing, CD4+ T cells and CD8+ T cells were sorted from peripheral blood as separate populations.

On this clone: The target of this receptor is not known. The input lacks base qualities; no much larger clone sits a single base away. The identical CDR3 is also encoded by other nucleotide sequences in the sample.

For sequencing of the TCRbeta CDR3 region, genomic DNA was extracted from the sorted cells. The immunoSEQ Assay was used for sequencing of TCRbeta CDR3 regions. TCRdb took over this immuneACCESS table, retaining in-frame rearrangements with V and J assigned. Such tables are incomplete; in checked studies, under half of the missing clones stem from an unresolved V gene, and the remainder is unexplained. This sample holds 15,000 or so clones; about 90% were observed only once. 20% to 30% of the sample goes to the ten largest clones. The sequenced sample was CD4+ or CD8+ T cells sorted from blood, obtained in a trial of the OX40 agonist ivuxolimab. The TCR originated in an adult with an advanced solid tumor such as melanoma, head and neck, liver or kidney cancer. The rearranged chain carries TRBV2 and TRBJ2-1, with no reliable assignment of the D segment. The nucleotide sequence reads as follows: TGTGCCAGCAGTGAACGAAGATCCAATGAGCAGTTCTTC. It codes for CASSERRSNEQFF.